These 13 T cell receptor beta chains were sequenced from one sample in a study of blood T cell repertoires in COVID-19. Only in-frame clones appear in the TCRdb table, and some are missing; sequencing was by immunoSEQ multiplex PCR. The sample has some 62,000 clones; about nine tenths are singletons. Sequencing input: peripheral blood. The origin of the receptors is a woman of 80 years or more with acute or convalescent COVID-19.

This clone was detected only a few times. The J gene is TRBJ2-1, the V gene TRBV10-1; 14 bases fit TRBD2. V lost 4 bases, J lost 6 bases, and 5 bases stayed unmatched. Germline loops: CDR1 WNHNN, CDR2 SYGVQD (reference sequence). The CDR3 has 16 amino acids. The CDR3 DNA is TGCGCCAGCAGTGGCACCGGGACTAGCGGGAGCAATGAGCAGTTCTTC. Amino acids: CASSGTGTSGSNEQFF.

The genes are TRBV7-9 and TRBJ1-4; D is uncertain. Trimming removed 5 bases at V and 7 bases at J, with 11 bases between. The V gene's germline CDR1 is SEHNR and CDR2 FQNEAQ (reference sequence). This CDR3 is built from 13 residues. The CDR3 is CASSRRRGEKLFF. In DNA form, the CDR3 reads TGTGCCAGCAGCCGAAGGCGGGGTGAAAAACTGTTTTTT.

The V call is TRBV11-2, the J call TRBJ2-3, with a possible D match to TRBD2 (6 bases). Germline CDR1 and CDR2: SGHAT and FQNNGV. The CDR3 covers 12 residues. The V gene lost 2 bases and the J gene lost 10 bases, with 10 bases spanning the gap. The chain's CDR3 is CASSLRSGPQYF. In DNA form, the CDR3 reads TGTGCCAGCAGCTTACGCAGCGGGCCGCAGTATTTT.

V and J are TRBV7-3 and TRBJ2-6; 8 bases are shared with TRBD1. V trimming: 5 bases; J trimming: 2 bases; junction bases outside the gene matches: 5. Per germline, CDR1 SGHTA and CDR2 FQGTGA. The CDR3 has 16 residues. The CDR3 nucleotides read TGTGCCAGCAGCGACCCACAGGGGGCTGGGGCCAACGTCCTGACTTTC. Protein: CASSDPQGAGANVLTF.

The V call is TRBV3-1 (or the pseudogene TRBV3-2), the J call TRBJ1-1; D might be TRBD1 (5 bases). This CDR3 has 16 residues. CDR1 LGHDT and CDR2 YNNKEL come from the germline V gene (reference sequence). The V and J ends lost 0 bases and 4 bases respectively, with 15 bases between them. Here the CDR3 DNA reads TGTGCCAGCAGCCAAGATCGGTCGCCAGGGCCCACTGAAGCTTTCTTT. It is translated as CASSQDRSPGPTEAFF.

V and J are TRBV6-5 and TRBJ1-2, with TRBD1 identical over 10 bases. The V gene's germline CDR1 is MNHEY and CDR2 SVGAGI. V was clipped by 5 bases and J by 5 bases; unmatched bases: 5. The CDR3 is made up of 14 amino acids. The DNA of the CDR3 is TGTGCCAGCAGTACCGGGGGACAGGGGTATGGCTACACCTTC. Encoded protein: CASSTGGQGYGYTF.

In DNA form, the CDR3 reads TGTGCCAGCAGCTCTCCGGGACAGGGGGTAGATACGCAGTATTTT. It specifies CASSSPGQGVDTQYF. The chain joins TRBV5-4 to TRBJ2-3, with 11 bases that match TRBD1. Trimming at V came to 3 bases and at J to 5 bases, leaving 5 bases not matched to a gene. Germline-derived CDR1 and CDR2 are SGHNT and YYREEE (reference sequence). The CDR3 loop spans 15 amino acids.

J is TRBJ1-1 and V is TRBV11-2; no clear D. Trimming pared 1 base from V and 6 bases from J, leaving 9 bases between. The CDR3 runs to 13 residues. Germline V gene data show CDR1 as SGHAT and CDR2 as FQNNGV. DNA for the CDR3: TGTGCCAGCAGCTTAGCGGGTTTCGCTGAAGCTTTCTTT. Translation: CASSLAGFAEAFF.

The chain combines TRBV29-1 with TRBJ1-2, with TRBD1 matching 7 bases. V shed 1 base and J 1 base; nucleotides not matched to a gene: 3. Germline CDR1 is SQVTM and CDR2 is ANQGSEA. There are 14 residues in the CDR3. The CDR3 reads CSVEGQGINYGYTF. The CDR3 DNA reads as TGCAGCGTTGAAGGACAGGGTATTAACTATGGCTACACCTTC.

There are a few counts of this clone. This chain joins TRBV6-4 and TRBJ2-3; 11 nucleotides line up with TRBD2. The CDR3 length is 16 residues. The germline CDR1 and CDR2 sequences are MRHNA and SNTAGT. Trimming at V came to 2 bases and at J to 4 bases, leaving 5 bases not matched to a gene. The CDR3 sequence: CASSDQRTSGSDTQYF. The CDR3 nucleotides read TGTGCCAGCAGTGACCAGAGGACTAGCGGGTCAGATACGCAGTATTTT.

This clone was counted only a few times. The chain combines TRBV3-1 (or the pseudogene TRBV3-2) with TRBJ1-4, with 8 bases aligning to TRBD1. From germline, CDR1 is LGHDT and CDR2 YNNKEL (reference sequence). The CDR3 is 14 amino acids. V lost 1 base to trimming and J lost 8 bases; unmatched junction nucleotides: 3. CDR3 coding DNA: TGTGCCAGCAGCCAAGCGACAGGGGTCGAAAAACTGTTTTTT. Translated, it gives CASSQATGVEKLFF.

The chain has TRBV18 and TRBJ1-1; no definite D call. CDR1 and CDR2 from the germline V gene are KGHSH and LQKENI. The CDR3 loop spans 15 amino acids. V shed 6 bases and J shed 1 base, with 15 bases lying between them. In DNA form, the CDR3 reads TGTGCCAGCTCCACCAACGGCAGGCAGAACACTGAAGCTTTCTTT. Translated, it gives CASSTNGRQNTEAFF.

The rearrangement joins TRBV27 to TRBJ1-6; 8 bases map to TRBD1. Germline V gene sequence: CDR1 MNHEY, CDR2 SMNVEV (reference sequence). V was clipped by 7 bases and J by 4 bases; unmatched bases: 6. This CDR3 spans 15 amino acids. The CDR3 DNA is TGTGCCAGCAAGGCAGGGGGCCTTTATAATTCACCCCTCCACTTT. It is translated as CASKAGGLYNSPLHF.